This T cell receptor (beta chain) came from a study of cytomegalovirus exposure and HLA in healthy donors. The study's findings and limits: For TCR beta chains, V- and J-gene trimming was later linked to a missense DCLRE1C variant.

This CDR3 is 15 amino acids long. CDR1 is MNHNY and CDR2 is SVGAGI in the germline V gene (reference sequence). Trimming cost V 5 bases and J 2 bases; bases outside gene matches: 3. Of note for this clone: Its antigen remains unidentified.

Primers for the PCR totalled 60 Vbeta and 13 Jbeta. TCRdb keeps only in-frame clones here, not all; method: immunoSEQ multiplex PCR. The data hold around 170,000 clones, with around 78% observed a single time. The source of this sequence is a woman between 35 and 50 years old in good health and CMV-seropositive. The genes are TRBV6-6 and TRBJ1-3; 10 bases align to TRBD1. Input material: PBMCs. CDR3 coding DNA: TGTGCCAGCAGTCACGGGACAGGGGCTGGAAACACCATATATTTT. Encoded protein: CASSHGTGAGNTIYF.